The 22 T cell receptor beta chains listed next were all sequenced from one sample in a study of T cell responses to AZD1222 COVID-19 vaccine. TCRdb's table, derived via immunoSEQ multiplex PCR, lists solely in-frame clones and lacks some. Here the sample spans approximately 150,000 clones, about 91% being singletons. Sequencing used peripheral blood, obtained on day 0 of AZD1222 vaccination. These receptors all come from an adult in good health.

The V call is TRBV2, the J call TRBJ1-1; 9 bases align to TRBD1. J lost 3 bases, V lost 5 bases, and 10 bases had no gene match. Germline loops: CDR1 SNHLY, CDR2 FYNNEI. The CDR3 runs 16 residues. This CDR3 is CASSSNRGRLDTEAFF. The CDR3 coding sequence is TGTGCCAGCAGTTCTAACAGGGGGCGGTTAGACACTGAAGCTTTCTTT.

The chain is built from TRBV19 and TRBJ2-4; D is perhaps TRBD2 (6 bases). CDR1 is LNHDA, CDR2 SQIVND, per germline (reference sequence). Trimming left V 2 bases short and J 3 bases short, with 20 bases between. There are 18 residues in the CDR3. CDR3 nucleotide sequence: TGTGCCAGTAGTATAACCCACACGGGGGTCTCCCACAAAAACATTCAGTACTTC. As protein: CASSITHTGVSHKNIQYF.

The rearrangement uses TRBV9 and TRBJ2-5; D may be TRBD2 (6 bases). This CDR3 spans 14 amino acids. The V gene's germline CDR1 is SGDLS and CDR2 YYNGEE. Trimming stripped 3 bases from V and 0 bases from J, with 9 bases between. CDR3 in amino acids: CASSGGTYQETQYF. As DNA, the CDR3 is TGTGCCAGCAGCGGCGGGACCTACCAAGAGACCCAGTACTTC. The full variable domain, with the rest looked up from reference TRBV9 and TRBJ2-5, is DSGVTQTPKHLITATGQRVTLRCSPRSGDLSVYWYQQSLDQGLQFLIQYYNGEERAKGNILERFSAQQFPDLHSELNLSSLELGDSALYFCASSGGTYQETQYFGPGTRLLVL.

The CDR3 loop reads CASSLAGGDTGELFF. The CDR3 region has the DNA TGTGCCAGCAGCTTAGCGGGGGGAGACACCGGGGAGCTGTTTTTT. The chain links TRBV11-2 to TRBJ2-2, with 7 bases matching TRBD2. Germline V gene sequence: CDR1 SGHAT, CDR2 FQNNGV. V was clipped by 1 base and J by 3 bases; unmatched bases: 2. CDR3 length equals 15 residues.

The rearrangement joins TRBV7-3 to TRBJ2-5; 9 nucleotides match TRBD2. The CDR3 sequence is 16 residues long. Germline V gene data show CDR1 as SGHTA and CDR2 as FQGTGA. Trimming cost V 5 bases and J 4 bases; bases outside gene matches: 11. The CDR3 DNA sequence: TGTGCCAGCAGCCCGCGTATAGCGGGAGCGGGAGAGACCCAGTACTTC. It specifies CASSPRIAGAGETQYF.

V gene TRBV11-3 combines with J gene TRBJ1-2, with D hard to call. The ends were cut back, 0 bases at V and 3 bases at J, with 5 bases in the middle. CDR1 and CDR2 (germline): SGHNT, YENEEA. The CDR3 is 13 amino acids. CDR3 nucleotides: TGTGCCAGCAGCTTAGATGAAGACTATGGCTACACCTTC. This gives the protein CASSLDEDYGYTF.

The V call is TRBV18, the J call TRBJ1-6; D remains ambiguous. Trimming shortened V by 5 bases and J by 7 bases, and 3 bases separated the two germline ends. Germline V CDR1 and CDR2: KGHSH, LQKENI. This CDR3 is built from 11 residues. The CDR3 DNA reads TGTGCCAGCTCAGGAAATTCACCCCTCCACTTT. Amino acids: CASSGNSPLHF.

This rearrangement joins TRBV9 to TRBJ1-2, with 9 bases aligning to TRBD1. Germline V gene lookup returns CDR1 SGDLS and CDR2 YYNGEE. CDR3 length: 15 amino acids. The junction had 4 bases not matched to a gene; V was cut back by 0 bases and J by 4 bases. The CDR3 coding sequence is TGTGCCAGCAGCGTAGGACAGGGGGGTTTCTATGGCTACACCTTC. Its translation: CASSVGQGGFYGYTF.

The CDR3 nucleotides read TGTGCCAGCAGTACAGGACGAACTGGAAACACCATATATTTT. This gives the protein CASSTGRTGNTIYF. The chain couples TRBV27 to TRBJ1-3; D possibly corresponds to TRBD1 (5 bases). Trimming removed 5 bases from V and 2 bases from J, with 10 bases in between. This CDR3 region has 14 residues. Germline CDR1 is MNHEY and CDR2 is SMNVEV (reference sequence).

This clone was counted once. CDR3 protein: CASGTRQAPNTEAFF. DNA for the CDR3: TGTGCTAGTGGTACACGACAGGCCCCGAACACTGAAGCTTTCTTT. The J gene is TRBJ1-1, the V gene TRBV12-5; D is possibly TRBD1 (6 bases). The CDR3 loop spans 15 amino acids. Trimming removed 5 bases at V and 1 base at J, with 14 bases between. The germline V gene has CDR1 LGHNT and CDR2 FRNRAP.

V usage is TRBV7-6 and J usage is TRBJ1-5; D is uncertain. The length of the CDR3 is 13 residues. V dropped 3 bases and J dropped 3 bases, with 6 bases sitting between them. Germline-derived CDR1 and CDR2 are SGHVS and FNYEAQ. CDR3: CASSFGYNQPQHF. As DNA, the CDR3 is TGTGCCAGCAGCTTTGGGTACAATCAGCCCCAGCATTTT.

The gene calls are TRBV2 and TRBJ1-2; D gene uncertain. The CDR3 has 16 amino acids. V lost 0 bases and J lost 0, with 11 bases in between. Germline V gene sequence: CDR1 SNHLY, CDR2 FYNNEI. For the CDR3, the DNA is TGTGCCAGCAGTGAAGCCGACGGCCCAGCTAACTATGGCTACACCTTC. Protein product: CASSEADGPANYGYTF.

The CDR3 is CAWSALAVQGTQYF. DNA of the CDR3: TGTGCCTGGAGTGCCCTAGCGGTCCAGGGTACGCAGTATTTT. The J gene is TRBJ2-3, the V gene TRBV30, with TRBD2 matching over 7 bases. The ends lost 1 base at V and 8 bases at J; junction bases unmatched: 9. This CDR3 has 14 amino acids. Germline V lookup: CDR1 GTSNPN, CDR2 SVGIG (reference sequence).

The J gene is TRBJ2-3, the V gene TRBV7-6; tentative D call: TRBD2 (6 bases). V lost 6 bases and J lost 0, with 13 bases in between. This CDR3 spans 15 amino acids. Per the germline V gene, CDR1 is SGHVS and CDR2 is FNYEAQ. The CDR3 is CASSYSGVSTDTQYF. CDR3 in DNA: TGTGCCAGCAGTTATAGCGGAGTCAGCACAGATACGCAGTATTTT.

This chain uses TRBV4-1 with TRBJ1-1; TRBD1 might be the D (5 bases). This CDR3 is built from 16 residues. Trimming shortened V by 0 bases and J by 1 base, and 12 bases separated the two germline ends. Per germline, CDR1 MGHRA and CDR2 YSYEKL. The CDR3 loop is CASSQDLGAGNTEAFF. The CDR3 DNA sequence: TGCGCCAGCAGCCAAGATCTTGGGGCAGGGAACACTGAAGCTTTCTTT.

The genes are TRBV2 and TRBJ2-3; no clear D gene. CDR3 length equals 14 residues. V was pared by 4 bases and J by 0 bases, with 8 bases between. The germline V gene encodes CDR1 SNHLY and CDR2 FYNNEI. The CDR3 here is CASSAGWSTDTQYF. The CDR3 coding sequence is TGTGCCAGCAGTGCTGGCTGGAGCACAGATACGCAGTATTTT.

The chain joins TRBV14 to TRBJ2-7; possibly TRBD1 or TRBD2 for D (5 bases each). The CDR3 covers 14 residues. The V gene lost 4 bases and the J gene lost 3 bases, with 13 bases spanning the gap. Looked up from germline, CDR1 is SGHDN and CDR2 is FVKESK. The CDR3 region has the DNA TGTGCCAGCAGCCCACATAGGGACCTCTACGAGCAGTACTTC. This translates into CASSPHRDLYEQYF.

The chain is built from TRBV5-4 and TRBJ2-1, with 16 bases fitting TRBD2. V lost 6 bases, J lost 0 bases, and 3 bases stayed unmatched. In germline, CDR1 is SGHNT, CDR2 YYREEE (reference sequence). There are 17 residues in the CDR3. The DNA of the CDR3 is TGTGCCAGCACGGGACTAGCGGGAGGGGGCTCCTACAATGAGCAGTTCTTC. It is translated as CASTGLAGGGSYNEQFF.

In DNA, the CDR3 is TGTGCCAGCAGTTTGGGGGCTCGGACCGGGGAGCTGTTTTTT. This sequence encodes CASSLGARTGELFF. V usage is TRBV27 and J usage is TRBJ2-2; D may be TRBD1 (6 bases). Germline CDR1 is MNHEY and CDR2 is SMNVEV (reference sequence). V shed 3 bases and J shed 5 bases, with 10 bases lying between them. The CDR3 covers 14 residues.

DNA of the CDR3: TGTGCCAGCAGTTCCAAGACAGGGGTTCTCAATCAGCCCCAGCATTTT. Its translation is CASSSKTGVLNQPQHF. The gene calls are TRBV28 and TRBJ1-5; 8 nucleotides agree with TRBD1. CDR1 MDHEN and CDR2 SYDVKM come from the germline V gene. After removal of 4 bases from V and 3 bases from J, the junction contained 8 bases not matched to a gene. The CDR3 spans 16 residues.

V and J are TRBV23-1 and TRBJ2-1; D may be TRBD2 (6 bases). TRBV23-1 counts as an open reading frame of uncertain function. The CDR3 is made up of 16 amino acids. Trimming cost V 0 bases and J 5 bases, with 14 bases left between them. The CDR3 sequence is CASSQSVGRGHNEQFF. Here the CDR3 DNA reads TGCGCCAGCAGTCAATCGGTCGGGCGGGGACACAATGAGCAGTTCTTC.

This clone is a singleton in its sample. The chain is built from TRBV4-2 and TRBJ1-5; a weak D match, TRBD1 (5 bases). This CDR3 contains 13 residues. V was cut by 1 base and J by 6 bases, with 7 bases left in between. Germline-derived CDR1 and CDR2 are LGHNA and YNFKEQ. The CDR3 is CASSQGGGQPQHF. The CDR3 DNA sequence: TGTGCCAGCAGCCAAGGGGGGGGTCAGCCCCAGCATTTT.